This TCR beta chain emerged from a study of control samples from healthy donors and cancer patients. Clones were sequenced by immunoSEQ multiplex PCR, and TCRdb holds only the in-frame ones, with some missing. Here the sample spans tens of thousands of clones, roughly 90% being singletons. V gave up 2 bases and J gave up 5 bases; unmatched junction bases: 11. The CDR3 has 17 residues. Per germline, CDR1 MGHRA and CDR2 YSYEKL. The clonotype comes from a man aged 55 to 70 with colorectal cancer. V is TRBV4-1 and J is TRBJ1-4; 7 bases are shared with TRBD1. Specimen: PBMCs. CDR3 DNA sequence: TGCGCCAGCAGCCAACGCACAAGGGGACAGTCGAATGAAAAACTGTTTTTT. Protein sequence: CASSQRTRGQSNEKLFF.